A single sample gave rise to the 29 T cell receptor beta chains below, sequenced in a study of Ad26.COV2.S vaccination and SARS-CoV-2 variants. Produced via immunoSEQ multiplex PCR; TCRdb's table is partial and in-frame only. The sample contains about 680,000 clones, around 89% of which appear only once. Treatment here: around 19 received Ad26.COV2.S at low or high dose, single or two shots; about 5 received placebo; per-sample allocation not given. The study sampled participants on day 63 after the first vaccine or placebo injection. This sample comprised peripheral blood, obtained in a trial of Ad26.COV2.S vaccine versus placebo. The source of these receptors is a person between 18 and 65 years old who received the Ad26.COV2.S COVID-19 vaccine or a placebo.

This clone has more than one count but fewer than ten. The chain recombines TRBV6-4 with TRBJ1-1; the D is unclear. The CDR3 has 13 amino acids. Germline V CDR1 and CDR2: MRHNA, SNTAGT. Trimming left V 7 bases short and J 0 bases short, with 9 bases between. DNA for the CDR3: TGTGCCAGCAAAAGGGAAATGAACACTGAAGCTTTCTTT. It translates to CASKREMNTEAFF.

This chain links TRBV20-1 with TRBJ2-7; D not resolved. Trimming cost V 3 bases and J 3 bases, with 9 bases left between them. CDR3 length: 12 residues. Germline-derived CDR1 and CDR2 are DFQATT and SNEGSKA (reference sequence). DNA for the CDR3: TGCAGTGCTAGTGGAACCCACTACGAGCAGTACTTC. It codes for CSASGTHYEQYF.

V gene TRBV18 combines with J gene TRBJ2-1; possible D gene TRBD2, 5 bases. V was trimmed by 0 bases and J by 6 bases, leaving 12 bases between them. Germline values: CDR1 KGHSH, CDR2 LQKENI. The CDR3 contains 15 residues. The chain's CDR3 is CASSPPQDGINEQFF. As DNA, the CDR3 is TGTGCCAGCTCACCACCCCAGGACGGGATCAATGAGCAGTTCTTC.

The chain employs TRBV5-1 and TRBJ2-7; D uncertain. The germline V gene encodes CDR1 SGHRS and CDR2 YFSETQ. Trimming removed 0 bases from V and 1 base from J, with 8 bases in between. The CDR3 is 14 amino acids. CDR3 bases: TGCGCCAGCAGCTTGGTCTGGGGTTCCTACGAGCAGTACTTC. Its translation: CASSLVWGSYEQYF.

The chain carries TRBV15 and TRBJ2-1, with D possibly being TRBD2 (5 bases). CDR1 LNHNV and CDR2 YYDKDF come from the germline V gene (reference sequence). Trimming left V 4 bases short and J 6 bases short, with 16 bases between. The CDR3 runs to 15 residues. Written as DNA, the CDR3 is TGTGCCACCAGCACCAGGCCACTAGTCATCAATGAGCAGTTCTTC. Residues: CATSTRPLVINEQFF. Using reference TRBV15 and TRBJ2-1 for the parts outside the CDR3, the full variable domain is DAMVIQNPRYQVTQFGKPVTLSCSQTLNHNVMYWYQQKSSQAPKLLFHYYDKDFNNEADTPDNFQSRRPNTSFCFLDIRSPGLGDTAMYLCATSTRPLVINEQFFGPGTRLTVL.

The J gene is TRBJ2-3, the V gene TRBV18; TRBD2 might be the D (6 bases). The CDR3 has 17 amino acids. Trimming took off 3 bases at V and 2 bases at J, with 18 bases between the two ends. Germline V gene data show CDR1 as KGHSH and CDR2 as LQKENI. Here the CDR3 reads CASSPNPGLSVTDTQYF. The CDR3 DNA reads as TGTGCCAGCTCACCCAACCCGGGACTTTCCGTCACAGATACGCAGTATTTT.

The count of this clone is one. J is TRBJ1-1 and V is TRBV7-9; D ambiguous. This CDR3 region has 13 residues. The germline CDR1 and CDR2 sequences are SEHNR and FQNEAQ (reference sequence). V was trimmed by 1 base and J by 3 bases, leaving 6 bases between them. The CDR3 is CASSLVADTEAFF. The CDR3 DNA reads as TGTGCCAGCAGCTTAGTGGCGGACACTGAAGCTTTCTTT.

Here the CDR3 reads CASSSGLAGLPDTQYF. As DNA, the CDR3 is TGCGCCAGCAGCTCCGGACTAGCGGGACTCCCAGATACGCAGTATTTT. The chain carries TRBV5-1 and TRBJ2-3; 12 bases map to TRBD2. V dropped 3 bases and J dropped 4; count of bases not matched to a gene: 6. Germline V gene data show CDR1 as SGHRS and CDR2 as YFSETQ. The CDR3 consists of 16 residues.

The chain has TRBV7-7 and TRBJ2-7; no reliable D call. Looked up from germline, CDR1 is SSHAT and CDR2 is FNYEAQ (reference sequence). Between the trimmed V and J ends, which lost 3 bases and 5 bases, there was a span of 11 bases. The CDR3 loop spans 13 amino acids. CDR3 amino acids: CASSLMGNDEQYF. In DNA form, the CDR3 reads TGTGCCAGCAGCTTGATGGGTAACGACGAGCAGTACTTC. Combining the CDR3 with reference TRBV7-7 and TRBJ2-7 gives the whole variable domain GAGVSQSPRYKVTKRGQDVTLRCDPISSHATLYWYQQALGQGPEFLTYFNYEAQPDKSGLPSDRFSAERPEGSISTLTIQRTEQRDSAMYRCASSLMGNDEQYFGPGTRLTVT.

This chain links TRBV3-1 (or the pseudogene TRBV3-2) with TRBJ2-7; perhaps D is TRBD1 or TRBD2 (5 bases each). V lost 3 bases and J lost 4, with 16 bases in between. The length of the CDR3 is 15 residues. Looked up from germline, CDR1 is LGHDT and CDR2 is YNNKEL (reference sequence). DNA for the CDR3: TGTGCCAGCAGCCAGATCGATGGGGGTTGGTACGAGCAGTACTTC. This codes for CASSQIDGGWYEQYF.

J is TRBJ2-6 and V is TRBV19; 11 bases agree with TRBD2. With 6 bases clipped from V and 9 bases from J, the junction kept 13 bases outside the gene matches. This CDR3 has 17 amino acids. Germline V gene sequence: CDR1 LNHDA, CDR2 SQIVND (reference sequence). The CDR3, as DNA: TGTGCCAGTAGCGATACTAGCGGGAGACTACTTGGCAACGTCCTGACTTTC. Translation: CASSDTSGRLLGNVLTF. Together with reference TRBV19 and TRBJ2-6, the CDR3 gives the full variable domain: DGGITQSPKYLFRKEGQNVTLSCEQNLNHDAMYWYRQDPGQGLRLIYYSQIVNDFQKGDIAEGYSVSREKKESFPLTVTSAQKNPTAFYLCASSDTSGRLLGNVLTFGAGSRLTVL.

The CDR3: CASSLGQGSSPLHF. The CDR3 DNA reads as TGTGCCAGCAGCCTGGGACAGGGGAGTTCACCCCTCCACTTT. The V call is TRBV13, the J call TRBJ1-6; TRBD1 aligns across 10 bases. Germline V lookup: CDR1 PRHDT, CDR2 FYEKMQ (reference sequence). With 5 bases clipped from V and 9 bases from J, the junction kept 4 bases outside the gene matches. The CDR3 is made up of 14 amino acids.

CDR3 in DNA: TGTGCCAGCAGCTTGTGGACCCCGCATGGCAATCAGCCCCAGCATTTT. It translates to CASSLWTPHGNQPQHF. This chain joins TRBV5-6 and TRBJ1-5; D is uncertain. This CDR3 has 16 residues. The germline V gene encodes CDR1 SGHDT and CDR2 YYEEEE. Trimming removed 1 base at V and 2 bases at J, with 13 bases between.

This clone was found many times. The J gene is TRBJ2-5, the V gene TRBV29-1; D is ambiguous. Germline V gene sequence: CDR1 SQVTM, CDR2 ANQGSEA. Between the trimmed V and J ends, which lost 2 bases and 0 bases, there was a span of 7 bases. This CDR3 comprises 13 residues. The CDR3 coding sequence is TGCAGCGTTGAAAGACTGTACCAAGAGACCCAGTACTTC. Translating it yields CSVERLYQETQYF.

This clone was counted a single time. This chain joins TRBV30 and TRBJ1-4; D is possibly TRBD1 (5 bases). Germline V CDR1 and CDR2: GTSNPN, SVGIG (reference sequence). Deletions cut 0 bases from V and 4 bases from J, with 15 bases between. The CDR3 extends over 16 amino acids. CDR3 region: CAWSVGQVHRNEKLFF. CDR3 sequence (DNA): TGTGCCTGGAGTGTGGGGCAGGTTCACCGTAATGAAAAACTGTTTTTT. Combining the CDR3 with reference TRBV30 and TRBJ1-4 gives the whole variable domain SQTIHQWPATLVQPVGSPLSLECTVEGTSNPNLYWYRQAAGRGLQLLFYSVGIGQISSEVPQNLSASRPQDRQFILSSKKLLLSDSGFYLCAWSVGQVHRNEKLFFGSGTQLSVL.

The chain uses TRBV10-3 and TRBJ2-7; TRBD1 matches 9 bases. Trimming removed 10 bases from V and 7 bases from J; junction bases left unmatched: 11. CDR1 is ENHRY, CDR2 SYGVKD, per germline. This CDR3 spans 13 amino acids. The chain's CDR3 is CATGQGSLWEQYF. Written as DNA, the CDR3 is TGTGCCACAGGACAGGGGTCCCTATGGGAGCAGTACTTC.

This chain uses TRBV24-1 with TRBJ2-1; the D gene is possibly TRBD1 (5 bases). Germline assignment: CDR1 KGHDR and CDR2 SFDVKD. This CDR3 spans 13 amino acids. V gave up 3 bases and J gave up 7 bases, with 9 bases separating them. The CDR3 DNA follows: TGTGCCACCAGTGATCGTAGGGGAAATGAGCAGTTCTTC. It is translated as CATSDRRGNEQFF.

The V and J genes are TRBV7-9 and TRBJ2-1; 9 positions match TRBD1. The CDR3 extends over 14 amino acids. Trimming at V came to 5 bases and at J to 10 bases, leaving 9 bases not matched to a gene. From germline, CDR1 is SEHNR and CDR2 FQNEAQ (reference sequence). CDR3 region: CASSPGTGLGEQFF. CDR3 DNA sequence: TGTGCCAGCAGCCCAGGGACAGGGTTGGGGGAGCAGTTCTTC. Supplemented by reference TRBV7-9 and TRBJ2-1, the full variable domain reads DTGVSQNPRHKITKRGQNVTFRCDPISEHNRLYWYRQTLGQGPEFLTYFQNEAQLEKSRLLSDRFSAERPKGSFSTLEIQRTEQGDSAMYLCASSPGTGLGEQFFGPGTRLTVL.

V usage is TRBV12-3 or TRBV12-4 and J usage is TRBJ2-3; no definite D call. V was cut by 3 bases and J by 4 bases, with 5 bases left in between. The CDR3 is 12 residues long. The chain's CDR3 is CASSLFPDTQYF. The CDR3 DNA follows: TGTGCCAGCAGTTTGTTTCCAGATACGCAGTATTTT.

The count of this clone is one. The V gene is TRBV6-5, the J gene TRBJ2-7; D remains ambiguous. Germline loops: CDR1 MNHEY, CDR2 SVGAGI. V was shortened by 5 bases and J by 9 bases, with 11 bases between the two germline ends. This CDR3 is 11 amino acids long. The CDR3: CASSLPGVQYF. CDR3 DNA: TGTGCCAGCAGTCTACCGGGTGTGCAGTACTTC.

This clone occurred a few times. The CDR3: CASSQRSGDYEQYF. CDR3 sequence (DNA): TGTGCCAGCAGCCAAAGGTCGGGGGACTACGAGCAGTACTTC. The rearrangement uses TRBV14 and TRBJ2-7, with TRBD2 as a possible D gene (6 bases). V lost 2 bases, J lost 3 bases, and 11 bases lay in between. Germline assignment: CDR1 SGHDN and CDR2 FVKESK. The CDR3 totals 14 residues.

This chain uses TRBV5-1 with TRBJ2-1; 7 positions agree with TRBD2. In germline, CDR1 is SGHRS, CDR2 YFSETQ. The CDR3 runs 15 residues. The V gene end was trimmed by 6 bases and the J gene end by 2 bases; junction bases not matched to a gene: 8. The CDR3 DNA reads as TGCGCCAGCATGGGGGGAGGGAGTCCCTACAATGAGCAGTTCTTC. Residues: CASMGGGSPYNEQFF.

The J gene is TRBJ2-3, the V gene TRBV29-1, with D unclear. There are 15 residues in the CDR3. Germline V gives CDR1 SQVTM, CDR2 ANQGSEA. V lost 1 base, J lost 3 bases, and 14 bases lay in between. This CDR3 reads CSVEGLYGVTDTQYF. The CDR3 nucleotides read TGCAGCGTTGAAGGGTTATATGGGGTGACAGATACGCAGTATTTT.

This clone was seen only once. CDR3 region: CASAPALSGFNEQFF. The CDR3 region has the DNA TGCGCCAGCGCTCCTGCCCTTAGTGGGTTCAATGAGCAGTTCTTC. The rearrangement joins TRBV5-1 to TRBJ2-1; the D is unclear. The CDR3 runs to 15 residues. From germline, CDR1 is SGHRS and CDR2 YFSETQ. V lost 7 bases to trimming and J lost 6 bases, with 20 bases between them. The full variable domain, with the rest looked up from reference TRBV5-1 and TRBJ2-1, is KAGVTQTPRYLIKTRGQQVTLSCSPISGHRSVSWYQQTPGQGLQFLFEYFSETQRNKGNFPGRFSGRQFSNSRSEMNVSTLELGDSALYLCASAPALSGFNEQFFGPGTRLTVL.

The rearrangement joins TRBV6-5 to TRBJ1-5; 7 bases agree with TRBD1. With 8 bases clipped from V and 0 bases from J, the junction kept 7 bases outside the gene matches. The CDR3 has 15 amino acids. Germline assignment: CDR1 MNHEY and CDR2 SVGAGI. CDR3 protein: CASRDRKNSNQPQHF. In DNA form, the CDR3 reads TGTGCCAGCCGGGACAGAAAAAATAGCAATCAGCCCCAGCATTTT.

The chain has TRBV28 and TRBJ1-4, with D tentatively TRBD1 (6 bases). V lost 8 bases and J 2 bases, leaving 12 bases between the germline ends. Per the germline V gene, CDR1 is MDHEN and CDR2 is SYDVKM. The CDR3 covers 14 residues. The CDR3 sequence is CASWARGTNEKLFF. CDR3 DNA sequence: TGTGCCAGCTGGGCGAGGGGGACTAATGAAAAACTGTTTTTT.

This clone was recorded once. The chain recombines TRBV18 with TRBJ2-2; D not certain. Per the germline V gene, CDR1 is KGHSH and CDR2 is LQKENI. The V end lost 3 bases, the J end lost 2 bases, and 16 bases lay between the germline ends. This CDR3 is 17 amino acids long. CDR3 sequence reads: CASSPVNRTVNTGELFF. CDR3 sequence (DNA): TGTGCCAGCTCACCCGTGAACCGGACGGTCAACACCGGGGAGCTGTTTTTT.

V and J are TRBV6-5 and TRBJ1-4; D not resolved. CDR1 is MNHEY and CDR2 is SVGAGI in the germline V gene. The CDR3 has 16 residues. V was pared by 0 bases and J by 0 bases, with 8 bases between. In nucleotides, the CDR3 is TGTGCCAGCAGTTACTCGAGAGTTTCAACTAATGAAAAACTGTTTTTT. Protein: CASSYSRVSTNEKLFF.

The chain uses TRBV7-2 and TRBJ1-2, with a tentative D call TRBD1 (5 bases). The germline V gene encodes CDR1 SGHTA and CDR2 FQGNSA. The length of the CDR3 is 12 residues. Trimming took 3 bases from V and 9 from J, leaving 11 bases between them. CDR3 DNA: TGTGCCAGCAGCTTCGGGGGGTATAGCTACACCTTC. Translated, it gives CASSFGGYSYTF.